The following is a T cell receptor beta chain sequence with its context. Its antigen remains unidentified. Adult donors, all healthy and HIV-negative, had no recent acute infections or vaccinations. This entry comes from a study of shared clonotypes between healthy human individuals. Study-wide findings and caveats: Investigators collected only blood, and repertoires in tissues likely differ. Donor clonotype sharing was expected to depend on sequencing depth.

J gave up 8 bases and V 5 bases, and 6 bases lay outside the gene matches. From germline, CDR1 is KGHSH and CDR2 LQKENI. The CDR3 totals 13 residues. TCRdb keeps only in-frame clones here, not all; method: immunoSEQ multiplex PCR. The table records roughly 700,000 clones, roughly 70% of them present only once. This TCR was recovered from a woman aged 25 to 39 in good health. The sequenced material came from memory CD4+ T cells sorted from blood. The subset is: CD45RA-negative fraction. The chain combines TRBV18 with TRBJ1-1, with 9 nucleotides matching TRBD1. The CDR3 region is CASSALTGGEAFF. CDR3 nucleotide sequence: TGTGCCAGCTCAGCGCTGACAGGGGGGGAAGCTTTCTTT.